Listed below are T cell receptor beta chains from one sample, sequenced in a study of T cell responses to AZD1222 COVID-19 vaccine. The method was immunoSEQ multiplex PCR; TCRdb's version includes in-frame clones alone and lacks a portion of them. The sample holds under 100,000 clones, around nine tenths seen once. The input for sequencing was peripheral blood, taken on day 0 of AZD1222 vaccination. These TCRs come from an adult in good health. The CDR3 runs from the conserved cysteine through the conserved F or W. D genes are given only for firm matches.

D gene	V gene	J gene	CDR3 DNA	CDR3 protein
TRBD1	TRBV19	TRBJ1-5	TGTGCCAGTAGTTCAACAGGGGGCAATCAGCCCCAGCATTTT	CASSSTGGNQPQHF
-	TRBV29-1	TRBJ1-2	TGCAGCGTTGAGTGGGCCTTGGGGATCATAGGCGGCTACACCTTC	CSVEWALGIIGGYTF
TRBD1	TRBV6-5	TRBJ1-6	TGTGCCAGCAGTTACTCGGACAGGATCAATTCACCCCTCCACTTT	CASSYSDRINSPLHF
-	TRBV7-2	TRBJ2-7	TGTGCCAGCAGCTTAGCTACAGAGCAGTACTTC	CASSLATEQYF
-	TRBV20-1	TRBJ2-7	TGCAGTGCTCATCATGCCGAGCAGTACTTC	CSAHHAEQYF
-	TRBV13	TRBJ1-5	TGTGCCAGCAGCCGAGGACGGATCAATCAGCCCCAGCATTTT	CASSRGRINQPQHF
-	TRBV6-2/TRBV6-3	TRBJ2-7	TGTGCCAGCAGTTACCCCGGGAAAGATATTATCGAGCAGTACTTC	CASSYPGKDIIEQYF
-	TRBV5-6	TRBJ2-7	TGTGCCAGCAGCTTGGGGCAGATGAGCTCCTACGAGCAGTACTTC	CASSLGQMSSYEQYF
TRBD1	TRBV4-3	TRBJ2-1	TGCGCCAGCAGCCAAGATAACGCGGGACAGGGGGTCGATGAGCAGTTCTTC	CASSQDNAGQGVDEQFF
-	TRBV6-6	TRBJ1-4	TGTGCCAGCAGCCCGGGACGGAATAATGAAAAACTGTTTTTT	CASSPGRNNEKLFF
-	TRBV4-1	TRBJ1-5	TGCGCCAGCAGCCACCTTCAGGGAAGCAATCAGCCCCAGCATTTT	CASSHLQGSNQPQHF
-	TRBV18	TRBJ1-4	TGTGCCAGCCACAGGACAACAAATGAAAAACTGTTTTTT	CASHRTTNEKLFF
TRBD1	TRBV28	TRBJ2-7	TGTGCCAGCAGTTCGCCGGACAGGGAGAGACCCTACGAGCAGTACTTC	CASSSPDRERPYEQYF
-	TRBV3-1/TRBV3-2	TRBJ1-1	TGTGCCAGCAGCCCCATCAGCGGACCTAACACTGAAGCTTTCTTT	CASSPISGPNTEAFF